The 3 T cell receptor beta chains presented below share a single source sample, sequenced in a study of T cells in localized non-small cell lung cancer. TCRdb keeps only in-frame clones here, not all; method: immunoSEQ multiplex PCR. This table holds around 50,000 clones, 86% found once. Sequenced here: PBMCs, sampled before any cancer treatment. These receptors all come from a man aged 40 to 70 with stage II lung adenocarcinoma.

This chain connects TRBV9 to TRBJ2-1, with TRBD2 identical over 13 bases. The CDR3 sequence is 14 residues long. V trimming: 4 bases; J trimming: 7 bases; junction bases outside the gene matches: 2. The germline V gene has CDR1 SGDLS and CDR2 YYNGEE. CDR3 protein: CASSKGLAGNEQFF. The CDR3 bases are TGTGCCAGCAGCAAGGGACTAGCGGGGAATGAGCAGTTCTTC.

J is TRBJ2-5 and V is TRBV29-1; D remains ambiguous. V gave up 6 bases and J gave up 1 base, with 9 bases separating them. The V gene's germline CDR1 is SQVTM and CDR2 ANQGSEA. The CDR3 has 12 residues. CDR3 sequence (DNA): TGCAGCGTATCGAGGACCCAAGAGACCCAGTACTTC. Its translation is CSVSRTQETQYF.

The chain uses TRBV5-4 and TRBJ1-4, with TRBD1 identical over 8 bases. Germline V gene data show CDR1 as SGHNT and CDR2 as YYREEE (reference sequence). The CDR3 extends over 15 amino acids. The V segment lost 4 bases and the J segment 5 bases; nucleotides outside the gene matches: 7. CDR3 loop: CASSLPGQANEKLFF. CDR3 DNA sequence: TGTGCCAGCAGCCTGCCGGGACAGGCAAATGAAAAACTGTTTTTT.